This T cell receptor beta chain emerged from a study of T-cell reconstitution after alpha-beta-depleted transplantation in children. Findings and limits, study-wide: Surviving recipient T cells and intrathymic progenitors accounted for some patients' high TCRbeta diversity at day 60. It was reported that alpha-beta T cells came from several hundred expanded graft clones (about two months after transplant).

Germline V gene lookup returns CDR1 SGHVS and CDR2 FNYEAQ. The V end lost 3 bases, the J end lost 5 bases, and 8 bases lay between the germline ends. The CDR3 extends over 12 amino acids. To note about this clonotype: Its antigen is undetermined.

As it was prepared, the TCRbeta library received unique molecular identifiers. TCRdb reprocessed the PCR reads via MiXCR and lists one record per CDR3 protein. This table holds roughly 98,000 distinct CDR3 sequences, around a sixth found once. This clonotype was sampled from a male patient between 2 and 10 years old who had a stem cell transplant for acute lymphoblastic leukemia, so the T cells may come from the graft donor. The source was PBMCs, mostly from graft donor cells, collected 180 days after TCRalphabeta/CD19-depleted stem cell transplant. The chain links TRBV7-6 to TRBJ2-7, with unresolved D. The CDR3 here is CASSFFHDEQYF. The CDR3 region has the DNA TGTGCCAGCAGCTTTTTTCATGACGAGCAGTACTTC.